Below, one T cell receptor beta chain is given with its context. This sample is part of a study of T cell changes during pregnancy in multiple sclerosis. The method was immunoSEQ multiplex PCR; TCRdb's version includes in-frame clones alone and lacks a portion of them. The table lists approximately 97,000 clones, about nine tenths of them singletons, with over 1.5% in the top ten. The J segment lost 6 bases and the V segment lost 5 bases, leaving 17 bases of the junction unmatched. The V gene's germline CDR1 is SGHTA and CDR2 FQGNSA. This CDR3 comprises 19 residues. This TCR derives from a female donor in good health, enrolled as a control in a pregnancy study. Specimen: peripheral blood, collected after pregnancy. The chain carries TRBV7-2 and TRBJ2-2, with 11 positions matching TRBD2. The DNA for the CDR3 is TGTGCCAGCAGCCAGAGAGGGCGGGGAGGTAGCGGGGGGGCCGGGGAGCTGTTTTTT. Protein sequence: CASSQRGRGGSGGAGELFF.